This T cell receptor beta chain was captured in a study of blood T cells in healthy people across ages. A second PCR of 7 to 11 cycles used a sample-barcoded 5' primer and a J-beta primer mix. TCRdb passed the 5' RACE reads through MiXCR, listing each CDR3 protein once. The sample has 1.5 million to 2 million distinct CDR3 sequences, 40% to 55% seen once. This clonotype was found once. Antigen: not known. Study results and caveats: More naive CD4+ cells and higher diversity marked long-lived donors relative to aged donors. From one million sequenced T cells, diversity estimates were lower bounds. Older age coincided with a roughly linear decline in TCR beta diversity per million T cells.

The specimen was blood. The clonotype was recovered from a woman aged 35 to 49 in good health.

CDR3: CAISENPAGGPRTQYF. CDR3 nucleotide sequence: TGTGCCATCAGTGAGAACCCAGCGGGGGGCCCGAGGACCCAGTACTTC. The chain recombines TRBV10-3 with TRBJ2-7, with TRBD2 identical over 9 bases. The DNA end favors TRBJ2-5, so the J call may be wrong. Germline lookup yields CDR1 ENHRY and CDR2 SYGVKD. The CDR3 runs to 16 residues.